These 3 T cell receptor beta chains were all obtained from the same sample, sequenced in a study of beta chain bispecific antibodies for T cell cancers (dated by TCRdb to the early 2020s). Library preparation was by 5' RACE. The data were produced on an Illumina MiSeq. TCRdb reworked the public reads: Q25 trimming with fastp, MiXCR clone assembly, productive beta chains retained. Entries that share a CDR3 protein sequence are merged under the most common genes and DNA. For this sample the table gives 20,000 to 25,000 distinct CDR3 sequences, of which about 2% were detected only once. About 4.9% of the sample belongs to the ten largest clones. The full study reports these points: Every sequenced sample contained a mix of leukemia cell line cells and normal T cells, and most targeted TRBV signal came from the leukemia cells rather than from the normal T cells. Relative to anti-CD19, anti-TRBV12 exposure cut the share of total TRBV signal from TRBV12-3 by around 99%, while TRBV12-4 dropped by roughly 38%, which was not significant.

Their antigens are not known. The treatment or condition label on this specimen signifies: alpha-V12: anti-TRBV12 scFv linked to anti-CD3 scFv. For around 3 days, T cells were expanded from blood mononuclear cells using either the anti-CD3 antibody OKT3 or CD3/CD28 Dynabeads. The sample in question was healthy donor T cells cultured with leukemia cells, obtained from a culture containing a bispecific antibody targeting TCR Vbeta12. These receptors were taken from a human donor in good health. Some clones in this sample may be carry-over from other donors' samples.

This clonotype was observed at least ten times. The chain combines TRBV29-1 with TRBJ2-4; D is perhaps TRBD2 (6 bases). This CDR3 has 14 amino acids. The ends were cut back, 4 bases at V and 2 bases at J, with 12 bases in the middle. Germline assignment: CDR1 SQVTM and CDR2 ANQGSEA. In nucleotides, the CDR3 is TGCAGCGTTGGGCCGGGGGATCCCAAAAACATTCAGTACTTC. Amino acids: CSVGPGDPKNIQYF. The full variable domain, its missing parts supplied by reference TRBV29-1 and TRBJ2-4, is SAVISQKPSRDICQRGTSLTIQCQVDSQVTMMFWYRQQPGQSLTLIATANQGSEATYESGFVIDKFPISRPNLTFSTLTVSNMSPEDSSIYLCSVGPGDPKNIQYFGAGTRLSVL.

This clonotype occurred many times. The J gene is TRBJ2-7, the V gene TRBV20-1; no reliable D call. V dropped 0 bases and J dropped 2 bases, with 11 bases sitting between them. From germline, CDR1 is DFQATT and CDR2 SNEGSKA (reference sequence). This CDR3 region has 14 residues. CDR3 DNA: TGCAGTGCTAGAGATCTAGGGTACGCCTACGAGCAGTACTTC. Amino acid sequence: CSARDLGYAYEQYF.

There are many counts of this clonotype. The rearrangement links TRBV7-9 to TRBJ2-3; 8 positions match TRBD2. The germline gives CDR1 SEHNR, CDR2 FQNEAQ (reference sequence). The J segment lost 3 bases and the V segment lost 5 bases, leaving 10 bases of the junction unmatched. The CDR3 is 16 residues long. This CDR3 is CASSLLAGGLTDTQYF. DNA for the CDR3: TGTGCCAGCAGCCTACTTGCGGGGGGACTAACAGATACGCAGTATTTT. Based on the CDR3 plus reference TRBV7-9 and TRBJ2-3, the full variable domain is DTGVSQNPRHKITKRGQNVTFRCDPISEHNRLYWYRQTLGQGPEFLTYFQNEAQLEKSRLLSDRFSAERPKGSFSTLEIQRTEQGDSAMYLCASSLLAGGLTDTQYFGPGTRLTVL.